The next 15 T cell receptor beta chains were all read from a single sample in a study of CD8 T cells in Susac syndrome. RNA in amounts of roughly 0.5 to 1 ug was reverse transcribed with random hexamers. TCRdb independently ran MiXCR on the immunoSEQ multiplex PCR reads; one entry per CDR3 protein. The data show approximately 120,000 distinct CDR3 sequences, more than 90% seen once. Sequencing was performed on CD4+ T cells from PBMCs. The receptors stem from a human donor in good health.

The chain couples TRBV20-1 to TRBJ2-5; TRBD2 agrees at 8 bases. Per germline, CDR1 DFQATT and CDR2 SNEGSKA (reference sequence). This CDR3 contains 15 residues. V lost 0 bases, J lost 3 bases, and 6 bases stayed unmatched. The CDR3 region is CSARDPSGGKETQYF. CDR3 in DNA: TGCAGTGCTAGAGACCCCTCGGGGGGGAAAGAGACCCAGTACTTC.

V is TRBV24-1 and J is TRBJ2-1; 9 bases fit TRBD2. V was pared by 4 bases and J by 4 bases, with 4 bases of the junction left unmatched. Germline lookup yields CDR1 KGHDR and CDR2 SFDVKD. This CDR3 has 15 amino acids. CDR3 residues: CATSDPSGGYNEQFF. The CDR3 DNA reads TGTGCCACCAGTGACCCCAGCGGGGGGTACAATGAGCAGTTCTTC.

This chain connects TRBV10-3 to TRBJ2-2; D not resolved. The V gene's germline CDR1 is ENHRY and CDR2 SYGVKD. The V gene lost 3 bases and the J gene lost 0 bases, with 11 bases spanning the gap. The CDR3 is made up of 16 amino acids. The CDR3 coding sequence is TGTGCCATCAGTGAAATCTCGGTAGCGAACACCGGGGAGCTGTTTTTT. This translates into CAISEISVANTGELFF.

The J gene is TRBJ1-2, the V gene TRBV6-5; TRBD1 might be the D (5 bases). Trimming removed 6 bases from V and 4 bases from J, with 12 bases in between. Per germline, CDR1 MNHEY and CDR2 SVGAGI. The CDR3 consists of 13 residues. DNA for the CDR3: TGTGCCAGCAGCCCCGGGGCAACCTATGGCTACACCTTC. Encoded protein: CASSPGATYGYTF.

Remarks on this clonotype: Germline is not matched at one junction end, which may reflect a read error. The rearrangement joins TRBV4-3 to TRBJ1-1; D is unresolved. This CDR3 is built from 14 residues. CDR1 and CDR2 (germline): LGHNA, YSLEER. The CDR3 loop is CASSQDPRDTEAFF. The CDR3 nucleotides are TGTGCCAGCAGCCAAGATCCCCGAGACACTGAAGCTTTCTTT.

The count of this clonotype is one. The chain couples TRBV18 to TRBJ1-2, with D perhaps matching TRBD1 (6 bases). The ends were cut back, 3 bases at V and 4 bases at J, with 12 bases in the middle. CDR3 length equals 14 residues. The germline gives CDR1 KGHSH, CDR2 LQKENI. Written as DNA, the CDR3 is TGTGCCAGCTCACCCGCAGGGGTGGTCTATGGCTACACCTTC. Amino acids: CASSPAGVVYGYTF.

There are a few counts of this clonotype. The rearrangement uses TRBV7-2 and TRBJ2-1; D possibly corresponds to TRBD2 (6 bases). V was shortened by 6 bases and J by 0 bases, with 9 bases between the two germline ends. CDR3 length: 14 amino acids. The germline V gene encodes CDR1 SGHTA and CDR2 FQGNSA. The CDR3: CASSPGSSYNEQFF. As DNA, the CDR3 is TGTGCCAGCAGTCCCGGGAGCTCCTACAATGAGCAGTTCTTC.

The chain uses TRBV25-1 and TRBJ2-1; possibly TRBD1 for D (7 bases). This CDR3 is built from 13 residues. V was clipped by 7 bases and J by 8 bases, with 15 bases between them. Germline lookup yields CDR1 MGHDK and CDR2 SYGVNS. The CDR3 bases are TGTGCCAGCACTAGACAGGGAGGTGATGAGCAGTTCTTC. It yields the protein CASTRQGGDEQFF.

The CDR3 DNA reads TGTGCCAGCAGCTTGGATAGCAATCAGCCCCAGCATTTT. Encoded protein: CASSLDSNQPQHF. J is TRBJ1-5 and V is TRBV7-2; D unclear. The CDR3 extends over 13 amino acids. The germline V gene has CDR1 SGHTA and CDR2 FQGNSA. The V gene lost 3 bases and the J gene lost 0 bases, with 3 bases spanning the gap.

This chain links TRBV6-5 with TRBJ1-2; the D gene is possibly TRBD1 (6 bases). This CDR3 comprises 15 residues. The germline V and J ends were trimmed by 7 bases and 3 bases, with 18 bases remaining between them. Germline CDR1 MNHEY, CDR2 SVGAGI. The CDR3 here is CASTTFGGGDYGYTF. CDR3 bases: TGTGCCAGCACCACCTTTGGAGGGGGGGACTATGGCTACACCTTC.

The V and J genes are TRBV4-1 and TRBJ2-3, with 8 bases fitting TRBD1. CDR3 size: 15 residues. The V and J ends lost 2 bases and 4 bases, in that order; junction bases with no gene match: 5. Per germline, CDR1 MGHRA and CDR2 YSYEKL. Here the CDR3 DNA reads TGCGCCAGCAGCCAACAGGGGGCGCGCCCAGATACGCAGTATTTT. This sequence encodes CASSQQGARPDTQYF.

The V call is TRBV12-3 or TRBV12-4, the J call TRBJ2-1; 12 nucleotides match TRBD2. This CDR3 is built from 16 residues. The ends lost 5 bases at V and 2 bases at J; junction bases unmatched: 4. CDR3 region: CASSPRLAGAYNEQFF. The CDR3 DNA reads TGTGCCAGCAGTCCTCGACTAGCGGGAGCCTACAATGAGCAGTTCTTC.

The rearrangement links TRBV11-2 to TRBJ1-2; 9 bases line up with TRBD1. V was pared by 5 bases and J by 5 bases, with 15 bases of the junction left unmatched. This CDR3 spans 17 amino acids. Germline CDR1 reads SGHAT; CDR2 reads FQNNGV. The CDR3 here is CASSPLTGQGALYGYTF. The CDR3 nucleotides read TGTGCCAGCAGCCCCCTAACGGGACAGGGTGCCCTATATGGCTACACCTTC. The full variable domain, completed using reference TRBV11-2 and TRBJ1-2, is EAGVAQSPRYKIIEKRQSVAFWCNPISGHATLYWYQQILGQGPKLLIQFQNNGVVDDSQLPKDRFSAERLKGVDSTLKIQPAKLEDSAVYLCASSPLTGQGALYGYTFGSGTRLTVV.

The chain has TRBV6-5 and TRBJ2-7; the D call may be TRBD1 or TRBD2 (5 bases each). Germline-derived CDR1 and CDR2 are MNHEY and SVGAGI. The CDR3 loop spans 13 amino acids. V was clipped by 2 bases and J by 3 bases, with 8 bases between them. In DNA form, the CDR3 reads TGTGCCAGCAGTTACAGGGACGGCTACGAGCAGTACTTC. Its translation: CASSYRDGYEQYF.

The V and J genes are TRBV15 and TRBJ1-2; D gene uncertain. Trimming removed 0 bases from V and 8 bases from J, with 13 bases in between. This CDR3 has 14 amino acids. The germline V gene encodes CDR1 LNHNV and CDR2 YYDKDF (reference sequence). The CDR3 reads CATSRDRVSRGYTF. CDR3 coding DNA: TGTGCCACCAGCAGAGATCGGGTCAGTAGGGGCTACACCTTC.